The 8 T cell receptor beta chains below all came from one sample that was sequenced in a study of human T cells and chemical hapten exposure. Time point specified: patch test 2, 6 weeks after DPC sensitization. As for treatment: therapeutic diphenylcyclopropenone sensitization with weekly scalp DPC. MiXCR, applied by TCRdb to the RACE reads, yields one record per CDR3 protein. The sample yields some 82,000 distinct CDR3 sequences, less than 8.5% seen once. Sample: whole blood, taken in connection with sensitization to the hapten diphenylcyclopropenone (DPC). The receptors were gathered from a woman younger than 45 with alopecia areata. Some clones in this sample may be carry-over from other donors' samples.

Remarks on this clonotype: A read error may explain this, as a much larger clone is one base away. The chain uses TRBV2 and TRBJ1-1; 8 nucleotides align to TRBD1. Germline loops: CDR1 SNHLY, CDR2 FYNNEI. This CDR3 region has 16 residues. The DNA of the CDR3 is TGTGACAGCAGTGTCTCAGGGGGCGAAGCGAACACTGAAGCTTTCTTT. Translating it yields CDSSVSGGEANTEAFF.

The chain employs TRBV12-3 or TRBV12-4 and TRBJ1-1; the D gene is possibly TRBD1 (5 bases). Between the trimmed V and J ends, which lost 3 bases and 1 base, there was a span of 12 bases. The CDR3 has 15 residues. As DNA, the CDR3 is TGTGCCAGCAGTTTGGCGGGACTGAAGAACACTGAAGCTTTCTTT. It translates to CASSLAGLKNTEAFF.

To note about this clonotype: A much bigger clone sits one base away, suggesting this may be a read error. V usage is TRBV6-5 and J usage is TRBJ2-3; 15 bases are shared with TRBD2. This CDR3 contains 18 residues. Germline values: CDR1 MNHEY, CDR2 SVGAGI. The CDR3 DNA reads TGTGCCATCAGTTACCTTGGACTAGCGGGGGGGCCCACAGATACGCAGTATTTT. Its translation is CAISYLGLAGGPTDTQYF.

The chain employs TRBV2 and TRBJ1-2; D is possibly TRBD1 (5 bases). Trimming left V 4 bases short and J 7 bases short, with 10 bases between. This CDR3 is built from 12 residues. CDR1 is SNHLY and CDR2 is FYNNEI in the germline V gene. This CDR3 is CASSGQRGGYTF. In DNA, the CDR3 is TGTGCCAGCAGTGGGCAGAGGGGTGGCTACACCTTC.

This clonotype was seen more than once but under ten times. The chain recombines TRBV4-1 with TRBJ2-5, with 7 bases identical to TRBD2. Germline values: CDR1 MGHRA, CDR2 YSYEKL. V shed 0 bases and J 2 bases; nucleotides not matched to a gene: 9. The CDR3 covers 17 residues. The chain's CDR3 is CASSQDSGGGPQETQYF. In nucleotides, the CDR3 is TGCGCCAGCAGCCAAGATTCGGGCGGGGGACCTCAAGAGACCCAGTACTTC.

The rearrangement joins TRBV12-3 or TRBV12-4 to TRBJ1-5; D remains ambiguous. Trimming stripped 2 bases from V and 5 bases from J, with 7 bases between. The CDR3 contains 13 residues. CDR3 region: CASSLSADQPQHF. CDR3 in DNA: TGTGCCAGCAGTTTATCCGCCGATCAGCCCCAGCATTTT.

This clonotype was seen repeatedly, ten times or more. The rearrangement joins TRBV12-3 or TRBV12-4 to TRBJ1-2, with D unresolved. The CDR3 sequence is 14 residues long. Trimming pared 1 base from V and 0 bases from J, leaving 6 bases between. As DNA, the CDR3 is TGTGCCAGCAGTTTAGGCTGGGCTAACTATGGCTACACCTTC. Amino acids: CASSLGWANYGYTF.

This clonotype was picked up many times. CDR3 amino acids: CASSLLTGGGGNEQFF. CDR3 DNA: TGTGCCAGCAGCTTACTAACGGGCGGGGGGGGCAATGAGCAGTTCTTC. The chain recombines TRBV11-2 with TRBJ2-1; 9 positions agree with TRBD2. Germline values: CDR1 SGHAT, CDR2 FQNNGV. The CDR3 contains 16 residues. Losses at the gene ends were 2 bases for V and 6 bases for J; bases not matched to a gene: 8. Together with reference TRBV11-2 and TRBJ2-1, the CDR3 gives the full variable domain: EAGVAQSPRYKIIEKRQSVAFWCNPISGHATLYWYQQILGQGPKLLIQFQNNGVVDDSQLPKDRFSAERLKGVDSTLKIQPAKLEDSAVYLCASSLLTGGGGNEQFFGPGTRLTVL.